This T cell receptor (beta chain) was sequenced for a study of OX40 agonist ivuxolimab in advanced cancers. Autoimmune disease history or systemic immunosuppression excluded patients. At cycle 4 day 1, cycle 7 day 1, and baseline, blood was sampled. The germline V gene encodes CDR1 LNHDA and CDR2 SQIVND (reference sequence). V was pared by 0 bases and J by 5 bases, with 6 bases between. The CDR3 spans 13 residues. Notes on this clone: Its specificity is not known.

Generated by immunoSEQ multiplex PCR, the TCRdb table keeps only in-frame clones and is missing some. There are roughly 48,000 clones in the sample; 79% occur only once, and less than 2% lies in the top ten. Overall study findings and caveats: At 0.1 to 3.0 mg/kg, clonal expansion of CD4+ and CD8+ blood T cells had occurred by week 6. The authors did not determine the antigen specificity of the expanded peripheral T cells.

This receptor was identified in an adult with an advanced solid tumor such as melanoma, head and neck, liver or kidney cancer. The V and J genes are TRBV19 and TRBJ2-3; no clear D. The specimen was CD4+ or CD8+ T cells sorted from blood, collected in a trial of the OX40 agonist ivuxolimab. CDR3 sequence (DNA): TGTGCCAGTAGTATAGAACGGAAAGATACGCAGTATTTT. It encodes CASSIERKDTQYF.